This is a list of T cell receptor beta chains from one sample in a study of T cells in Graves' hyperthyroidism and ophthalmopathy. TCRdb re-called the multiplex PCR reads through MiXCR, storing one row per CDR3 protein. Among hundreds of thousands of distinct CDR3 sequences, about 14% were seen once, and the ten largest hold 9.5% to 15%. Source material: blood. Every receptor here comes from a woman in her 50s with Graves' ophthalmopathy. The CDR3 runs from the conserved cysteine through the conserved F or W. The order of the fields is CDR3 length, clone size, J gene, V gene, D gene, CDR3 DNA, CDR3 protein. D genes are given only for firm matches. Rows give clone size only sometimes, using once, few, many, or a class for an expanded clone.

13 | many | TRBJ1-1 | TRBV7-3 | . | TGTGCCAGCAGCTCCGCCACGAACACTGAAGCTTTCTTT | CASSSATNTEAFF
17 | many | TRBJ2-3 | TRBV7-6 | TRBD2 | TGTGCCAGCAGCTTGGGACTAGCGGGATCCGGCGGAGATACGCAGTATTTT | CASSLGLAGSGGDTQYF
14 | many | TRBJ2-1 | TRBV11-1 | TRBD2 | TGTGCCAGCAGCATAACTAGCGCTTCCAATGAGCAGTTCTTC | CASSITSASNEQFF
16 | . | TRBJ2-2 | TRBV15 | . | TGTGCCACCAGCAGAGAAAGCGGGCCGAACACCGGGGAGCTGTTTTTT | CATSRESGPNTGELFF
15 | few | TRBJ1-5 | TRBV7-3 | TRBD1 | TGTGCCAGCAGCCCCCTGACAGGGCCCGATCAGCCCCAGCATTTT | CASSPLTGPDQPQHF
16 | many | TRBJ2-7 | TRBV11-3 | TRBD1 | TGTGCCAGCAGCTTCCCCTTGAGGGGGCACCCCTACGAGCAGTACTTC | CASSFPLRGHPYEQYF
14 | few | TRBJ1-4 | TRBV7-9 | . | TGTGCCAGCAGCCCCCGCAGAGCTCCCGAAAAACTGTTTTTT | CASSPRRAPEKLFF
14 | . | TRBJ2-2 | TRBV6-2/TRBV6-3 | . | TGTGCCAGCAGTTACCCACCAGGCCACGGGGAGCTGTTTTTT | CASSYPPGHGELFF
14 | few | TRBJ2-3 | TRBV29-1 | . | TGCAGCGTTTCGACAGGACTCCCCACAGATACGCAGTATTTT | CSVSTGLPTDTQYF
11 | many | TRBJ1-1 | TRBV29-1 | . | TGCAGCGTTGATGAGGGTTCTGAAGCTTTCTTT | CSVDEGSEAFF
16 | . | TRBJ2-3 | TRBV5-1 | . | TGCGCCAGCAGCTTGGTATTAAGGGAATACACAGATACGCAGTATTTT | CASSLVLREYTDTQYF
15 | many | TRBJ2-5 | TRBV15 | TRBD2 | TGTGCCACCAGCAAAGGACTAGCGGGAGAAGAGACCCAGTACTTC | CATSKGLAGEETQYF